The clone carrying this T cell receptor (beta chain) showed up just a few times. TCRdb reprocessed the 5' RACE reads via MiXCR and lists one record per CDR3 protein. The sample has under 200,000 distinct CDR3 sequences, roughly 30% seen once. The CDR3 consists of 15 residues. The germline V gene encodes CDR1 SGHTA and CDR2 FQGNSA. The V and J ends lost 2 bases and 1 base respectively, with 10 bases between them. This sample was taken from a study of T-cell memory formation after mild COVID-19. Material: PBMCs or a T cell subset sorted from them (not recorded which). This TCR came from an adult woman who had mild COVID-19 (a few samples of this study predate the infection). Cell type and time point are not known. J is TRBJ2-3 and V is TRBV7-2; perhaps TRBD2 as D (5 bases). The CDR3 nucleotides are TGTGCCAGCAGCTTATCCAGCGGTCGCACAGATACGCAGTATTTT. This sequence encodes CASSLSSGRTDTQYF.